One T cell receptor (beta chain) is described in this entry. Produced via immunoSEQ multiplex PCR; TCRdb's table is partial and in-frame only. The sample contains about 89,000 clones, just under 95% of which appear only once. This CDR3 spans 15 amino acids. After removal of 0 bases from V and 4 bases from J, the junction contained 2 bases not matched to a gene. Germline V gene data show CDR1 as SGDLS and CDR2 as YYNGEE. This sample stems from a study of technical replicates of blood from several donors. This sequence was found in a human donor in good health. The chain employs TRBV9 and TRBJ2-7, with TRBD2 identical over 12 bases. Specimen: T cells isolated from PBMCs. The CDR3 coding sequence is TGTGCCAGCAGCGTAGGACTAGCGGGAGTTTACGAGCAGTACTTC. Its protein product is CASSVGLAGVYEQYF.